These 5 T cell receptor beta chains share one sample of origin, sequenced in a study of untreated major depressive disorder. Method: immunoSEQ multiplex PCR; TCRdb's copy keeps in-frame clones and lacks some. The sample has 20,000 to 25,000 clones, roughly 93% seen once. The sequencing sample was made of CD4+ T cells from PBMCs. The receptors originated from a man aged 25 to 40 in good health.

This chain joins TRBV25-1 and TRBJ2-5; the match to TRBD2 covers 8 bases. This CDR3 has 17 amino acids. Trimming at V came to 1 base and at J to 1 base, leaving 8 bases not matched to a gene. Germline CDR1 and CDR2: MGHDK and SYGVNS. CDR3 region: CASSESVGAGVQETQYF. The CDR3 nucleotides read TGTGCCAGCAGTGAATCGGTCGGAGCGGGGGTCCAAGAGACCCAGTACTTC.

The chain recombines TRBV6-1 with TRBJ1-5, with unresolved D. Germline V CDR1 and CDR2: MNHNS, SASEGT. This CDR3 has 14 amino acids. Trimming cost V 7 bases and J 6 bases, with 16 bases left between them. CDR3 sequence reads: CASTMDGLGQPQHF. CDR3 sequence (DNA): TGTGCCAGCACCATGGACGGGCTGGGTCAGCCCCAGCATTTT.

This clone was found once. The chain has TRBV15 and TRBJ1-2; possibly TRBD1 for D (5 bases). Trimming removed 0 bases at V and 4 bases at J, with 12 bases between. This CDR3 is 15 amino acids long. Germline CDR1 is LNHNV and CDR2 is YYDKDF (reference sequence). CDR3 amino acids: CATSREWGEGYGYTF. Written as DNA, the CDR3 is TGTGCCACCAGCAGAGAATGGGGGGAGGGCTATGGCTACACCTTC.

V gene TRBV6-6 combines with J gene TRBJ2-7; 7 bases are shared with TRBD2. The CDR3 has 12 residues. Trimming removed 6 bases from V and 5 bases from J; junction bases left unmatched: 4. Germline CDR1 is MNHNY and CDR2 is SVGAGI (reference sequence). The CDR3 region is CASSPTSDEQYF. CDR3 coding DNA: TGTGCCAGCAGCCCTACTAGCGACGAGCAGTACTTC.

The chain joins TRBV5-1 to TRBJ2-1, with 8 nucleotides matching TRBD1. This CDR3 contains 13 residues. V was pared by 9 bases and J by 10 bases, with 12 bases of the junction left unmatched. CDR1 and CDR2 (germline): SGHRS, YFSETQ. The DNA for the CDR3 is TGCGCCACCAATGAAAACCAGGGGGCCGAGCAGTTCTTC. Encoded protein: CATNENQGAEQFF.